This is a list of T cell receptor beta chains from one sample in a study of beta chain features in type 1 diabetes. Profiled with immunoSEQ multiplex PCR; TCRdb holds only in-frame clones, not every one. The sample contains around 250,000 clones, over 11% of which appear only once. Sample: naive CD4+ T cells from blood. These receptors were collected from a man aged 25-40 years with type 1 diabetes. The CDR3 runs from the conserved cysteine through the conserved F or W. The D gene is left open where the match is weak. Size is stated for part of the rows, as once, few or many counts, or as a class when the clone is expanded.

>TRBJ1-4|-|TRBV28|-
CASSFLLSEKLFF
TGTGCCAGCAGTTTTCTACTGTCAGAAAAACTGTTTTTT
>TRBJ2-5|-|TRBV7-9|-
CASSFLAGQETQYF
TGTGCCAGCAGCTTCCTTGCGGGCCAAGAGACCCAGTACTTC
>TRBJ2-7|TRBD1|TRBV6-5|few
CASSAGTGARGEQYF
TGTGCCAGCAGTGCCGGGACAGGGGCTCGTGGGGAGCAGTACTTC
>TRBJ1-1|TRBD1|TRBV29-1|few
CSVSQGSDTEAFF
TGCAGCGTTTCACAGGGGTCTGACACTGAAGCTTTCTTT
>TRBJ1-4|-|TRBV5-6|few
CASSSRTVFNEKLFF
TGTGCCAGCAGCTCCCGGACAGTATTTAATGAAAAACTGTTTTTT
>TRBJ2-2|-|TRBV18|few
CASSTGRTGELFF
TGTGCCAGCTCAACAGGGAGAACCGGGGAGCTGTTTTTT
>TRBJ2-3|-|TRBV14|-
CASSHAPGTPYF
TGTGCCAGCAGCCATGCCCCGGGTACTCCGTATTTT
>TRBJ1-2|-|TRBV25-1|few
CASHSGHLYGYTF
TGTGCCAGTCACTCCGGACATCTCTATGGCTACACCTTC
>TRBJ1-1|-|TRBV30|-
CAWSSGYTEAFF
TGTGCCTGGTCCTCAGGGTACACTGAAGCTTTCTTT
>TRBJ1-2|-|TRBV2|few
CASRPGMGYGYTF
TGTGCCAGCAGGCCGGGGATGGGCTATGGCTACACCTTC
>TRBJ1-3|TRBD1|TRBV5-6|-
CASSTRGSGNTIYF
TGTGCCAGCAGCACCAGGGGGAGTGGAAACACCATATATTTT
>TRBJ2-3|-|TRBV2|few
CASSVTRTDTQYF
TGTGCCAGCAGTGTGACTCGCACAGATACGCAGTATTTT
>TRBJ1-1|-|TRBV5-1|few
CASSHSTENTEAFF
TGCGCCAGCAGCCACTCGACAGAGAACACTGAAGCTTTCTTT
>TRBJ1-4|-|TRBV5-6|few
CASSSTFGEKLFF
TGTGCCAGCAGCTCAACGTTCGGTGAAAAACTGTTTTTT
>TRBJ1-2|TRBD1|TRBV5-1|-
CASSLDGGQGRGYTF
TGCGCCAGCAGCTTGGATGGGGGACAGGGACGTGGCTACACCTTC
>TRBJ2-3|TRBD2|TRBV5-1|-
CASSLGLAGGDTQYF
TGCGCCAGCAGCTTGGGACTAGCGGGAGGAGATACGCAGTATTTT
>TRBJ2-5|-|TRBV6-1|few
CASTGTGETQYF
TGTGCCAGTACAGGGACGGGAGAGACCCAGTACTTC
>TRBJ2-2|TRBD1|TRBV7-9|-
CASSSRTGVNTGELFF
TGTGCCAGCAGCTCGAGGACAGGTGTGAACACCGGGGAGCTGTTTTTT
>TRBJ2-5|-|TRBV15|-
CATSRDQAPGETQYF
TGTGCCACCAGCAGAGATCAGGCCCCAGGCGAGACCCAGTACTTC
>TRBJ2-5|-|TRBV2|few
CASSERQVSLQETQYF
TGTGCCAGCAGTGAAAGACAAGTCAGCCTCCAAGAGACCCAGTACTTC
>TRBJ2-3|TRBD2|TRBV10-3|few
CATSGTRDTDTQYF
TGTGCCACCTCCGGGACTAGGGACACAGATACGCAGTATTTT
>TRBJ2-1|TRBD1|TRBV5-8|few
CASTLGQAAYNEQFF
TGTGCCAGCACCCTCGGACAGGCGGCTTACAATGAGCAGTTCTTC
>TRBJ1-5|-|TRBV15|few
CATSRAGDSNQPQHF
TGTGCCACCAGCAGAGCGGGGGATAGCAATCAGCCCCAGCATTTT
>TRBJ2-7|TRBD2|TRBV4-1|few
CASSQRAGDPSYEQYF
TGCGCCAGCAGCCAGAGAGCGGGAGATCCCTCCTACGAGCAGTACTTC
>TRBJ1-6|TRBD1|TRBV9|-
CASSVDDRVRSPLHF
TGTGCCAGCAGCGTAGACGACAGGGTCAGATCACCCCTCCACTTT
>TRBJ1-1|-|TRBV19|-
CASSITARAGATEAFF
TGTGCCAGTAGTATTACCGCCCGGGCAGGGGCCACTGAAGCTTTCTTT
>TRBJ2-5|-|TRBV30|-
CAWQALYETQYF
TGTGCCTGGCAAGCGCTTTACGAGACCCAGTACTTC
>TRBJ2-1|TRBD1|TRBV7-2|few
CASSLAWTGVYNEQFF
TGTGCCAGCAGCTTAGCGTGGACAGGGGTCTACAATGAGCAGTTCTTC
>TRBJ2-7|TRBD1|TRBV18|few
CASSPGQANSYEQYF
TGTGCCAGCTCACCGGGACAGGCGAACTCCTACGAGCAGTACTTC
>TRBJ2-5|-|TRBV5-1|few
CASSRGTETYQETQYF
TGCGCCAGCAGCCGCGGGACAGAGACTTACCAAGAGACCCAGTACTTC
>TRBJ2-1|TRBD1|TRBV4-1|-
CASRPIQGRGQNEQFF
TGCGCCAGCCGACCCATCCAGGGCAGGGGGCAGAATGAGCAGTTCTTC
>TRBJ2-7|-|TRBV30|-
CAWSVPGGPYEQYF
TGTGCCTGGAGTGTACCGGGGGGCCCGTACGAGCAGTACTTC
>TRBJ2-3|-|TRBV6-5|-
CASSTRPSDTQYF
TGTGCCAGCAGTACTAGGCCCTCAGATACGCAGTATTTT
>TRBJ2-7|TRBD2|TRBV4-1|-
CASSRSTSGGYEQYF
TGCGCCAGCAGCCGATCGACTAGCGGGGGTTACGAGCAGTACTTC
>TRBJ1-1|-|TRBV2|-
CASSGSGLNTEAFF
TGTGCCAGCAGTGGCAGCGGGTTGAACACTGAAGCTTTCTTT
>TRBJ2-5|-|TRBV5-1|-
CASSLTTGHETQYF
TGCGCCAGCAGCTTGACGACAGGACACGAGACCCAGTACTTC
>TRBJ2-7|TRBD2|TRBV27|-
CASSLSGTSGTLGEQYF
TGTGCCAGCAGTTTATCTGGGACTAGCGGGACGCTGGGGGAGCAGTACTTC
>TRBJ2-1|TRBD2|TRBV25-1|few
CASSEWVSGGPEQFF
TGTGCCAGCAGTGAATGGGTTAGCGGGGGGCCTGAGCAGTTCTTC
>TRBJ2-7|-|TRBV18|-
CASSPGQGKYEQYF
TGTGCCAGCTCACCAGGGCAGGGGAAATACGAGCAGTACTTC
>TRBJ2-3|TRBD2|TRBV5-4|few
CASSPPGVAGNTDTQYF
TGTGCCAGCAGCCCTCCGGGGGTAGCGGGAAACACAGATACGCAGTATTTT
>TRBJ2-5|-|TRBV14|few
CASSHGSIVETQYF
TGTGCCAGCAGCCACGGGTCCATTGTTGAGACCCAGTACTTC
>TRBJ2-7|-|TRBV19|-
CASSYRATYEQYF
TGTGCCAGTAGTTACAGGGCCACCTACGAGCAGTACTTC
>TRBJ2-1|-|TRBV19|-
CASSPTRGTESYNEQFF
TGTGCCAGTAGTCCAACTCGGGGGACTGAGTCCTACAATGAGCAGTTCTTC
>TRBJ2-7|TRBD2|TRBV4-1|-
CASSQELAGLYEQYF
TGCGCCAGCAGCCAAGAACTAGCGGGGCTTTACGAGCAGTACTTC